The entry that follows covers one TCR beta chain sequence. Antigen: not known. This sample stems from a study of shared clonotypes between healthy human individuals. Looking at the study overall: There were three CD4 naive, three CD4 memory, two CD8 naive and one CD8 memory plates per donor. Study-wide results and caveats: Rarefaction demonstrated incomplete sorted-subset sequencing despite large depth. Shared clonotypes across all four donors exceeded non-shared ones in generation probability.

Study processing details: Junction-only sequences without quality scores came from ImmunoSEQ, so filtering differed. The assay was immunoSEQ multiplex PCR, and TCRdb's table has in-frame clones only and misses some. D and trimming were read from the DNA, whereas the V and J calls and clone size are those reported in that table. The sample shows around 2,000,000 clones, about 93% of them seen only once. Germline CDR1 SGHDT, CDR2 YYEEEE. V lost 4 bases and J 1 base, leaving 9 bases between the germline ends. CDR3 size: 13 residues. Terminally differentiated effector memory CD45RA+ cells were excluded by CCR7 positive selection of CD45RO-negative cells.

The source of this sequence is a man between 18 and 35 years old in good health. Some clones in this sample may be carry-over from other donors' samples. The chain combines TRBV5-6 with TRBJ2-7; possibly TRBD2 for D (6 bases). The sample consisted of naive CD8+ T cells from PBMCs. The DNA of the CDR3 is TGTGCCAGCAGCCCCGGGAGTTCCTACGAGCAGTACTTC. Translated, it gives CASSPGSSYEQYF.